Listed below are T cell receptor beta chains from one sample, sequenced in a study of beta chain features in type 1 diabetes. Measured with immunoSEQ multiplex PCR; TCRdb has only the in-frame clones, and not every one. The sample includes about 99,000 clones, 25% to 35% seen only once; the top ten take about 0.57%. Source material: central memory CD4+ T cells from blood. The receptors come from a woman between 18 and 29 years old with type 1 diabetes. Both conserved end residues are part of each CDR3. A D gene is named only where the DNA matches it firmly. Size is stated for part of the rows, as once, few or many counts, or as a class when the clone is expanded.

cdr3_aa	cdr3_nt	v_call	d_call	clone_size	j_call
CASSDASGTGVDNEQFF	TGTGCCAGCAGTGACGCATCCGGGACAGGGGTGGACAATGAGCAGTTCTTC	TRBV6-1	TRBD1	NA	TRBJ2-1
CASSGSQAEDNEQFF	TGTGCCTCGAGCGGGAGTCAGGCGGAGGACAATGAGCAGTTCTTC	TRBV30	TRBD2	NA	TRBJ2-1
CASSWDTFFHTQYF	TGTGCCAGCAGTTGGGACACATTCTTTCATACGCAGTATTTT	TRBV28	NA	NA	TRBJ2-3
CASSLGQVGFGTEAFF	TGCGCCAGCAGCTTGGGACAGGTCGGGTTCGGCACTGAAGCTTTCTTT	TRBV5-1	NA	few	TRBJ1-1
CASSSNLARSYNEQFF	TGTGCCAGCAGTTCAAACCTAGCGCGCTCCTACAATGAGCAGTTCTTC	TRBV28	NA	few	TRBJ2-1
CASSYSIGSNYEQYF	TGTGCCAGCAGTTACTCGATCGGGTCCAACTACGAGCAGTACTTC	TRBV6-5	NA	few	TRBJ2-7
CASSFTSSYEQYF	TGTGCCAGCAGCTTCACCAGCTCCTACGAGCAGTACTTC	TRBV28	NA	NA	TRBJ2-7
CASSSLTSGRAETQYF	TGTGCCAGCAGTTCCCTAACTAGCGGGAGGGCAGAGACCCAGTACTTC	TRBV27	TRBD2	NA	TRBJ2-5
CASSLVPGVGETQYF	TGCGCCAGCAGCTTGGTTCCGGGAGTTGGGGAGACCCAGTACTTC	TRBV5-1	NA	NA	TRBJ2-5
CASSPKGGSTTDTQYF	TGTGCCAGCAGCCCCAAAGGGGGCTCTACCACAGATACGCAGTATTTT	TRBV7-3	TRBD1	NA	TRBJ2-3